These 3 T cell receptor beta chains originate from one sample sequenced in a study of blood T cell repertoires in COVID-19. Profiling relied on immunoSEQ multiplex PCR, and the TCRdb table lists in-frame clones only, not all of them. Among 30,000 to 40,000 clones listed, 85% to 90% were seen once. The sample consisted of peripheral blood. Every receptor here comes from a man aged 65 to 79 with active COVID-19.

The chain recombines TRBV6-5 with TRBJ1-1; 8 positions agree with TRBD1. The CDR3 has 12 residues. CDR1 MNHEY and CDR2 SVGAGI come from the germline V gene. Trimming removed 6 bases from V and 4 bases from J; junction bases left unmatched: 1. In nucleotides, the CDR3 is TGTGCCAGCAGCGACAGGGGCACTGAAGCTTTCTTT. Amino acid sequence: CASSDRGTEAFF.

The chain is built from TRBV6-5 and TRBJ1-2, with D maybe TRBD1 (5 bases). Trimming removed 5 bases at V and 1 base at J, with 8 bases between. CDR1 is MNHEY and CDR2 is SVGAGI in the germline V gene. The CDR3 loop spans 13 amino acids. The CDR3 coding sequence is TGTGCCAGCAGTCAGACAGATAACTATGGCTACACCTTC. Its translation is CASSQTDNYGYTF.

The chain uses TRBV20-1 and TRBJ2-2; 10 positions match TRBD2. Germline loops: CDR1 DFQATT, CDR2 SNEGSKA (reference sequence). This CDR3 comprises 14 residues. With V trimmed by 6 bases and J by 5 bases, 6 bases remained unmatched. The CDR3 nucleotides are TGCAGTGCCAGTAGCGGGAGGATAACCGGGGAGCTGTTTTTT. It specifies CSASSGRITGELFF.